This T cell receptor beta chain was identified during a study of blood T cells in healthy people across ages. Note on this clonotype: The antigen is undetermined.

The study recruited healthy Caucasian donors from Russia who were aged about 6 to 95. Through a sample-barcoded 5' primer and a J-beta primer mix, a second PCR was run for roughly 7 to 11 cycles. Every cDNA molecule carried a tag from a template-switch adaptor bearing 12 random nucleotides. Each CDR3 protein gets one entry after TCRdb re-called the 5' RACE reads with MiXCR. Of fewer than 750,000 distinct CDR3 sequences listed, 47% are singletons. Study-level results: Diversity of TCR beta per million T cells declined in a roughly linear way with age.

Sequenced input: blood. The sequence was obtained from an older man in good health.

CDR3 DNA: TGTGCCAGCAGCAGGGTGGCGGTTACCAGCTCCTACAATGAGCAGTTCTTC. Protein product: CASSRVAVTSSYNEQFF. V usage is TRBV5-6 and J usage is TRBJ2-1, with D hard to call. Trimming took 4 bases from V and 0 from J, leaving 17 bases between them. The CDR3 extends over 17 amino acids. The germline V gene encodes CDR1 SGHDT and CDR2 YYEEEE. The whole variable domain, remainder taken from reference TRBV5-6 and TRBJ2-1, is DAGVTQSPTHLIKTRGQQVTLRCSPKSGHDTVSWYQQALGQGPQFIFQYYEEEERQRGNFPDRFSGHQFPNYSSELNVNALLLGDSALYLCASSRVAVTSSYNEQFFGPGTRLTVL.